This paragraph reports one T cell receptor (beta chain). No antigen is known for it. The data stem from a study of cytomegalovirus exposure and HLA in healthy donors. Study background: Genetic ancestry analysis placed 81% of the 300 to 400 donors that were genotyped in the Caucasian-associated cluster.

The study, taken as a whole, reports: A later examination showed that TCR association rates differed by HLA locus, with DRB1 most and HLA-C fewest. Later on, an analysis found that several of the most significant clusters appeared to be linked to common viral pathogens, which included parvovirus B19. Reportedly, cytomegalovirus status was diagnosed with high sensitivity and specificity.

The PCR contained 60 Vbeta and 13 Jbeta primers. Profiling relied on immunoSEQ multiplex PCR, and the TCRdb table lists in-frame clones only, not all of them. Among about 130,000 clones listed, 75% to 85% were seen once. The CDR3 is made up of 14 amino acids. Sequences were obtained from PBMCs. The chain joins TRBV1 to TRBJ2-5; the table's D gene call, TRBD2, was not cross checked with the DNA. TRBV1 is designated a pseudogene. This TCR was recovered from a woman in her late teens or twenties in good health and CMV-seropositive. CDR3 bases: TGCACCAGCAGCCAAGAGGGGGGGCTAGAGACCCAGTACTTC. Its protein product is CTSSQEGGLETQYF.